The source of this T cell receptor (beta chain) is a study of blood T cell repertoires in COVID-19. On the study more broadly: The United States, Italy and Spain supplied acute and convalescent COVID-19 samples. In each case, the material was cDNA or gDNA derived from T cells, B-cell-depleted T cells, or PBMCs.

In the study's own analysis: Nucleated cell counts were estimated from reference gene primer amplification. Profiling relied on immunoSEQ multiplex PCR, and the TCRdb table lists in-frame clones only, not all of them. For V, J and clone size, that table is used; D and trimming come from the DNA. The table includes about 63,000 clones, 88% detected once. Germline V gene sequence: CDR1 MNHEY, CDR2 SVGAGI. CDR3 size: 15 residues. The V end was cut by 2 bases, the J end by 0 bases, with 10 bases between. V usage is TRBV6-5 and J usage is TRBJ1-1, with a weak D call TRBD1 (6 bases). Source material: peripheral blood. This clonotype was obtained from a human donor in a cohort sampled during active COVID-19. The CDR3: CASSYDRSMNTEAFF. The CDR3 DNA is TGTGCCAGCAGTTACGACAGGAGTATGAACACTGAAGCTTTCTTT.